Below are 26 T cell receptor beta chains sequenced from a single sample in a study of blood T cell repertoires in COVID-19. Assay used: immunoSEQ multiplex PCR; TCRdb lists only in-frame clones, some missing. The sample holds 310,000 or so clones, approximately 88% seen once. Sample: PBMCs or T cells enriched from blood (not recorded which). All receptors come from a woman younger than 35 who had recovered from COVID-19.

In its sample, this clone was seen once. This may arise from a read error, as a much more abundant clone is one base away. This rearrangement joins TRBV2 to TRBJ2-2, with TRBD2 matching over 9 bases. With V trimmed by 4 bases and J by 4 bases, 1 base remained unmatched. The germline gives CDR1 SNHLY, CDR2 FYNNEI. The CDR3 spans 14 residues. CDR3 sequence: CASSGAGGTGELFF. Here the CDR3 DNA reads TGTGCCAGCAGTGGAGCGGGAGGCACCGGGGAGCTGTTTTTT.

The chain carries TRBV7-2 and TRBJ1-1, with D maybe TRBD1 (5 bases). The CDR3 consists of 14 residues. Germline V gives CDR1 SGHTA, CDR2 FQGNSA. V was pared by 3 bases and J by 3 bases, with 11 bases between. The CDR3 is CASSFARAYTEAFF. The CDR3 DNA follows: TGTGCCAGCAGCTTCGCCAGGGCGTACACTGAAGCTTTCTTT.

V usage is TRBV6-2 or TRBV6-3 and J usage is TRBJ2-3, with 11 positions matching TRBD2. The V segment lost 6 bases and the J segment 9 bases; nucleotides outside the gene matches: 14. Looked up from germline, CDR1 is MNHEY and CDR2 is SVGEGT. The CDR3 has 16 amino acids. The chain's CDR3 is CASSITSGSVVGTQYF. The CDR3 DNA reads TGTGCCAGCAGCATTACTAGCGGGAGTGTGGTCGGGACGCAGTATTTT.

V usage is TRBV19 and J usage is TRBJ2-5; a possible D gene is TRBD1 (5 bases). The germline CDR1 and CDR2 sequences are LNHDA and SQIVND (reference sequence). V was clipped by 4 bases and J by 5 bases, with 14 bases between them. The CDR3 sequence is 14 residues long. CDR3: CASSNTGRAETQYF. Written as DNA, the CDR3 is TGTGCCAGTAGTAATACAGGCCGGGCGGAGACCCAGTACTTC.

DNA for the CDR3: TGTGCCAGCAGTTTGAGGAGTAACTCTGGAAACACCATATATTTT. Amino acid sequence: CASSLRSNSGNTIYF. The rearrangement uses TRBV27 and TRBJ1-3; D is ambiguous. The germline V gene has CDR1 MNHEY and CDR2 SMNVEV (reference sequence). Between the trimmed V and J ends, which lost 3 bases and 0 bases, there was a span of 9 bases. CDR3 length equals 15 residues.

The CDR3, as DNA: TGTGCCAGCAGCTCGCCGGGGGTTACTAACTATGGCTACACCTTC. It is translated as CASSSPGVTNYGYTF. The rearrangement uses TRBV11-1 and TRBJ1-2; TRBD1 might be the D (5 bases). With 4 bases removed from V and 0 bases from J, the gap between germline ends came to 12 bases. The CDR3 is 15 residues long. Germline CDR1 is SGHAT and CDR2 is FQDESV (reference sequence).

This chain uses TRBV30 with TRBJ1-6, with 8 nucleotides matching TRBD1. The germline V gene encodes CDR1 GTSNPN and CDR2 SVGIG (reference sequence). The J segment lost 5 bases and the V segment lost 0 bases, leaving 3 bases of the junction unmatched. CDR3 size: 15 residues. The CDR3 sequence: CAWSVRQGNNSPLHF. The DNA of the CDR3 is TGTGCCTGGAGTGTACGACAGGGGAATAATTCACCCCTCCACTTT.

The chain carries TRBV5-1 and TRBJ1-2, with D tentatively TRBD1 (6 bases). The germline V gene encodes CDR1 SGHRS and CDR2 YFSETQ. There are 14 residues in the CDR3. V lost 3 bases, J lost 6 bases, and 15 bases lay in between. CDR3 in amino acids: CASSYIAGGDGYTF. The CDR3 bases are TGCGCCAGCAGCTACATAGCGGGGGGCGATGGCTACACCTTC.

CDR3 nucleotide sequence: TGTGCCAGTAGGCGAGGAGGGACTAATGAAAAACTGTTTTTT. As protein: CASRRGGTNEKLFF. This chain links TRBV19 with TRBJ1-4; no reliable D call. Trimming pared 6 bases from V and 2 bases from J, leaving 10 bases between. The CDR3 loop spans 14 amino acids. Looked up from germline, CDR1 is LNHDA and CDR2 is SQIVND (reference sequence).

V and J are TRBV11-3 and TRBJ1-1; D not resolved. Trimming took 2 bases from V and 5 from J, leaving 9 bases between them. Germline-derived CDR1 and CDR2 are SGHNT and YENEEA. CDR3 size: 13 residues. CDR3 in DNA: TGTGCCAGCAGCTTACTCGCAGATACTGAAGCTTTCTTT. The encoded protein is CASSLLADTEAFF.

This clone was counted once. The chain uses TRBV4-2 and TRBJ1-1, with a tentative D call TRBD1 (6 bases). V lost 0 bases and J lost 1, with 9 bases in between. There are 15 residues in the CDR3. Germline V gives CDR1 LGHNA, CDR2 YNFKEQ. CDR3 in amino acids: CASSQEQGSNTEAFF. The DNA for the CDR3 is TGTGCCAGCAGCCAAGAACAGGGCTCGAACACTGAAGCTTTCTTT.

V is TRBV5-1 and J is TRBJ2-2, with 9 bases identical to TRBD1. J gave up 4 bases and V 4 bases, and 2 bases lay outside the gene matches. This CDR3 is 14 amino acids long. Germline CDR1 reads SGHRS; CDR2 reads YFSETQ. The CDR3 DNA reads TGCGCCAGCAGCAGGGGACAGGGCACCGGGGAGCTGTTTTTT. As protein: CASSRGQGTGELFF.

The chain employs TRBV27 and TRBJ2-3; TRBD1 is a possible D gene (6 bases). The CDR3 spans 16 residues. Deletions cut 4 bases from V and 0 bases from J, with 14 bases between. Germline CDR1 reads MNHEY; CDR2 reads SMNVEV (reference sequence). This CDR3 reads CASSSRQDPSTDTQYF. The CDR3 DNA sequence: TGTGCCAGCAGTTCTCGACAGGACCCTAGCACAGATACGCAGTATTTT.

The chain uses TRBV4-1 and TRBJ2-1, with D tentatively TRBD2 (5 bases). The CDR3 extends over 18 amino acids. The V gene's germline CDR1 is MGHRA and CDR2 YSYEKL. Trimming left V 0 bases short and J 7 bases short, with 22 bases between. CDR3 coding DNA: TGCGCCAGCAGCCAAGATGAAACCCCAGCGGTGGTAGGGAATGAGCAGTTCTTC. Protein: CASSQDETPAVVGNEQFF.

CDR3: CASSMGTDKETQYF. The CDR3 nucleotides are TGTGCCAGTAGTATGGGGACAGATAAAGAGACCCAGTACTTC. The chain uses TRBV19 and TRBJ2-5; TRBD1 matches 7 bases. The CDR3 consists of 14 residues. J gave up 3 bases and V 3 bases, and 4 bases lay outside the gene matches. The germline gives CDR1 LNHDA, CDR2 SQIVND (reference sequence).

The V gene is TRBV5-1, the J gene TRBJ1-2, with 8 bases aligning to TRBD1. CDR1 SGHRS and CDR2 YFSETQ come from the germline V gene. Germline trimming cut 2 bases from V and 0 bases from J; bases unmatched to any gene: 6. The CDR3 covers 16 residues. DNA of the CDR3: TGCGCCAGCAGCTTTTACCAGGGGGCGTCTAACTATGGCTACACCTTC. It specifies CASSFYQGASNYGYTF.

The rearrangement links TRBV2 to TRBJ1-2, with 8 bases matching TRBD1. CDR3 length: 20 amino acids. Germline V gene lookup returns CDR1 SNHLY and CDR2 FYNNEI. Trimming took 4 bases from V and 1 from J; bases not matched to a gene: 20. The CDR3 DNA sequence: TGTGCCAGCAGTGCAGCACAGGGGGTTCTTAGTCGAAGTCTTAACTATGGCTACACCTTC. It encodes CASSAAQGVLSRSLNYGYTF.

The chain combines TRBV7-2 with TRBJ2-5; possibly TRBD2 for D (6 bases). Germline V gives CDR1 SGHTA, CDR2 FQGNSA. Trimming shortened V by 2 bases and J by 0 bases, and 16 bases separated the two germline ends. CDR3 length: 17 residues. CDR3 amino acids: CASSLWAAGMYQETQYF. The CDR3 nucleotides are TGTGCCAGCAGCTTATGGGCCGCGGGAATGTACCAAGAGACCCAGTACTTC.

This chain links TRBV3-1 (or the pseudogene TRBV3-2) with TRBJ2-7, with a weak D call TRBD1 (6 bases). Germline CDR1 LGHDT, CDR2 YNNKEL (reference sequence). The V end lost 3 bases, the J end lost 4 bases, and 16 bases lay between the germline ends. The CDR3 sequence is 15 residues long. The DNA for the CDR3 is TGTGCCAGCAGCCACGGGACACGCGACTTGTACGAGCAGTACTTC. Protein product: CASSHGTRDLYEQYF.

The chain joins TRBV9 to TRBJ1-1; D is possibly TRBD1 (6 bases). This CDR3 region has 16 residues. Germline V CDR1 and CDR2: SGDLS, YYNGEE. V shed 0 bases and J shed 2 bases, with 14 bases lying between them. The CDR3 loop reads CASSVGGHILNTEAFF. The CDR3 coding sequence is TGTGCCAGCAGCGTAGGGGGACATATTCTCAACACTGAAGCTTTCTTT.

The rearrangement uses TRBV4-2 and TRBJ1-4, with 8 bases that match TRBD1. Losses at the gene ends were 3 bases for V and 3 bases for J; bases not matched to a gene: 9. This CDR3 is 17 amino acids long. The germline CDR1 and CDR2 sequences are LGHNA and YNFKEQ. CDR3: CASSQITGTGANEKLFF. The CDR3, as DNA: TGTGCCAGCAGCCAGATAACCGGGACAGGCGCTAATGAAAAACTGTTTTTT.

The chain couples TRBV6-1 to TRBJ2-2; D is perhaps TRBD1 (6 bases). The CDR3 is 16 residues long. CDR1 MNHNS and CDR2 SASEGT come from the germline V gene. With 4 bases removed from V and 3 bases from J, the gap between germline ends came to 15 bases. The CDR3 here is CASSVQGTPYTGELFF. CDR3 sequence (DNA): TGTGCCAGCAGTGTACAGGGAACCCCTTACACCGGGGAGCTGTTTTTT.

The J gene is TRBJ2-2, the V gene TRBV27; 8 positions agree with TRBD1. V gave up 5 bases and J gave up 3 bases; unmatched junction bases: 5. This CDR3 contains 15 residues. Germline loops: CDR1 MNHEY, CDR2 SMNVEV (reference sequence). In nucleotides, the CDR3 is TGTGCCAGCAGTCGCAGGGGGCGCGACACCGGGGAGCTGTTTTTT. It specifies CASSRRGRDTGELFF.

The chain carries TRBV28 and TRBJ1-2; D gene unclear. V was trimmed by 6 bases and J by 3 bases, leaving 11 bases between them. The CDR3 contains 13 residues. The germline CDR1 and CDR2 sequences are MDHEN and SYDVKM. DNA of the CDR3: TGTGCCAGCAGCTCTAACGAAGACTATGGCTACACCTTC. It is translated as CASSSNEDYGYTF.

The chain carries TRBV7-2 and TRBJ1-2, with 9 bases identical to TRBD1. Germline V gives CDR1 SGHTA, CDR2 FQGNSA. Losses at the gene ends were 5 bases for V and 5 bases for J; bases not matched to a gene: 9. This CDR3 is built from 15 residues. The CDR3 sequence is CASSISPGQGYGYTF. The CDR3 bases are TGTGCCAGCAGCATATCTCCGGGACAGGGTTATGGCTACACCTTC.

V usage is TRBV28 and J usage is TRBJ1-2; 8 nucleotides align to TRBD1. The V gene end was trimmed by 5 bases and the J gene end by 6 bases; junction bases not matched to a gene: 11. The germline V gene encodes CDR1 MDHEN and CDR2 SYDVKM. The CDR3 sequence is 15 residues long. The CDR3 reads CASSPGGKTGDGYTF. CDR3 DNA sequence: TGTGCCAGCAGTCCCGGGGGGAAGACAGGGGATGGCTACACCTTC.